This TCR beta chain appears in the sequencing data of a study of T-cell reconstitution after alpha-beta-depleted transplantation in children. Unique molecular identifiers were incorporated into the prepared TCRbeta library. TCRdb re-derived calls from the PCR reads in MiXCR, one entry per CDR3 protein. The sample includes some 550,000 distinct CDR3 sequences, about 18% of them seen just once. This CDR3 region has 16 residues. V gave up 1 base and J gave up 4 bases; unmatched junction bases: 7. In germline, CDR1 is MGHRA, CDR2 YSYEKL. The sequences come from PBMCs from the stem cell graft donor, collected from the stem cell graft. The sequence came from a human donor who donated a stem cell graft to a child with acute lymphoblastic leukemia. This sequence joins TRBV4-1 and TRBJ2-3; 8 positions match TRBD2. In DNA, the CDR3 is TGCGCCAGCAGCCAAGTCCCCGGGAGGGCCGCAGATACGCAGTATTTT. Translating it yields CASSQVPGRAADTQYF.